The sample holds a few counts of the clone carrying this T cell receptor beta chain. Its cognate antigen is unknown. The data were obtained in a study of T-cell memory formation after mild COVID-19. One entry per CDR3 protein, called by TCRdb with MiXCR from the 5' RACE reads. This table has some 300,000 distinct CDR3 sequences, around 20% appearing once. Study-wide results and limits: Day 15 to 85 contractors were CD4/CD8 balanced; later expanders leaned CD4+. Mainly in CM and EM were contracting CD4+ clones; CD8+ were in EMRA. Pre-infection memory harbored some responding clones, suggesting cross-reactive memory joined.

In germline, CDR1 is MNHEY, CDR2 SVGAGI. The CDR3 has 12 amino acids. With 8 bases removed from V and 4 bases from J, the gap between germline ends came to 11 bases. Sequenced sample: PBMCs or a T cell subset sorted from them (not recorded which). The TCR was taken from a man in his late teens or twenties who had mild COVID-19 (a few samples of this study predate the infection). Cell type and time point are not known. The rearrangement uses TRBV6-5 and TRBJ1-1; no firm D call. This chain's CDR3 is CASGLSPTEAFF. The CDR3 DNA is TGTGCCAGCGGATTATCTCCCACTGAAGCTTTCTTT.